This TCR beta chain is drawn from a study of blood T cell repertoires in COVID-19. Trimming stripped 4 bases from V and 0 bases from J, with 14 bases between. The CDR3 is 16 residues long. Looked up from germline, CDR1 is SGHRS and CDR2 is YFSETQ. Per the authors' pipeline: By means of reference gene primer amplification, nucleated cell counts were estimated. This table comes from immunoSEQ multiplex PCR, and its TCRdb copy is limited to in-frame clones, with some not included. V, J and clone size are taken as reported in that table, and D and trimming were inferred from the DNA itself. Of fewer than 400,000 clones listed, roughly 90% were seen once; the top ten hold approximately 4.1%.

The sequencing input was PBMCs or T cells enriched from blood (not recorded which). The V gene is TRBV5-1, the J gene TRBJ1-3, with D perhaps matching TRBD1 (5 bases). This TCR derives from a woman in her 30s who had been exposed to COVID-19. CDR3 loop: CASSGTTGSSGNTIYF. DNA for the CDR3: TGCGCCAGCAGCGGAACCACAGGAAGCTCTGGAAACACCATATATTTT.